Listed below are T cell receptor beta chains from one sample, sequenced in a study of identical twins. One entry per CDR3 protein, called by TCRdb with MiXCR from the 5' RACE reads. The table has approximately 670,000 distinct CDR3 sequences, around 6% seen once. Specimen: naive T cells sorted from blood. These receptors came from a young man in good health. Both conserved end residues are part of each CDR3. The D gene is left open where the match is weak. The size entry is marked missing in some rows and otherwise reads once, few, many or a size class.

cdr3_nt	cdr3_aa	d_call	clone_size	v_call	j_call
TGTGCCACCAGTGAAACTAGCGGGATCACCGGGGAGCTGTTTTTT	CATSETSGITGELFF	TRBD2	.	TRBV24-1	TRBJ2-2
TGTGCCATCAGCAGTATACAAGAGACCCAGTACTTC	CAISSIQETQYF	.	.	TRBV10-3	TRBJ2-5
TGTGCCAGCAGCCCCGAGGGGTATGGCTACACCTTC	CASSPEGYGYTF	.	many	TRBV3-1	TRBJ1-2
TGTGCCAGCAGTAGGACAGGGACCTATGGCTACACCTTC	CASSRTGTYGYTF	TRBD1	many	TRBV27	TRBJ1-2
TGCAGCTACCCGATCGGAGAGACCCAGTACTTC	CSYPIGETQYF	.	many	TRBV29-1	TRBJ2-5
TGCAGCGTCGGCGGGACAGGGGACAGTGAGCAGTACTTC	CSVGGTGDSEQYF	TRBD1	many	TRBV29-1	TRBJ2-7
TGTGCCAGCAGTTACGCGGCAGGGGAGGAAGATACGCAGTATTTT	CASSYAAGEEDTQYF	.	many	TRBV6-5	TRBJ2-3
TGTGCCAGCAGCGGAACCTCGGGAGTCCAGGGAGATACGCAGTATTTT	CASSGTSGVQGDTQYF	.	few	TRBV3-1	TRBJ2-3
TGTGCCAGCAGCCAAGAGGCTTCGGGACAGGGTAACACCGGGGAGCTGTTTTTT	CASSQEASGQGNTGELFF	TRBD1	many	TRBV4-2	TRBJ2-2
TGTGCCAGCAGCCCCCTCTCGGGACCGAGCACAGATACGCAGTATTTT	CASSPLSGPSTDTQYF	.	many	TRBV7-9	TRBJ2-3
TGCAGTGCCTCGAAGGCGGGAGGGCTCGTTAGCACAGATACGCAGTATTTT	CSASKAGGLVSTDTQYF	TRBD2	many	TRBV20-1	TRBJ2-3
TGTGCCAGCAGCTTAGTTGCGGGAGCTCCCCTCTCCTACAATGAGCAGTTCTTC	CASSLVAGAPLSYNEQFF	TRBD2	many	TRBV11-2	TRBJ2-1
TGTGCCAGCGGCGGGCTAGATACGCAGTATTTT	CASGGLDTQYF	.	many	TRBV27	TRBJ2-3
TGCAGCGTTGCAAGGGGGGGTTTGGGGGCCCAGTACTTC	CSVARGGLGAQYF	.	many	TRBV29-1	TRBJ2-5
TGTGCCAGCAGTTACCACAGTTGGCAGCCCCAGCATTTT	CASSYHSWQPQHF	.	few	TRBV12-3/TRBV12-4	TRBJ1-5
TGCGCCAGCAGCTTGGCCCGGTTCTGGGTCGATGAGCAGTTCTTC	CASSLARFWVDEQFF	.	many	TRBV5-1	TRBJ2-1
TGCAGCGTTACAGGGGGATCTACTGAAGCTTTCTTT	CSVTGGSTEAFF	TRBD1	many	TRBV29-1	TRBJ1-1
TGTGCCAGCAGTTACTCAAATAGCAATCAGCCCCAGCATTTT	CASSYSNSNQPQHF	.	few	TRBV6-5	TRBJ1-5
TGTGCCAGCTCAGCAGGGGATTTCGATTTCTTC	CASSAGDFDFF	.	.	TRBV18	TRBJ2-1
TGTGCCAGCAGCAGCAGGGGGGACACAGATACGCAGTATTTT	CASSSRGDTDTQYF	.	many	TRBV7-9	TRBJ2-3
TGTGCCAGCAGCCCGGGGAGGGGATTAGCGGGAGATCCGGGAGATACGCAGTATTTT	CASSPGRGLAGDPGDTQYF	TRBD2	.	TRBV11-2	TRBJ2-3
TGCGCCAGCAGAGCACAGCAAGAGACCCAGTACTTC	CASRAQQETQYF	.	many	TRBV5-1	TRBJ2-5
TGTGCCAGCAGCTCGACATGGGAAGAGACCCAGTACTTC	CASSSTWEETQYF	.	many	TRBV5-8	TRBJ2-5
TGTGCTAGTGGTCGGGGACAGGGAAGGAATGAGCAGTTCTTC	CASGRGQGRNEQFF	TRBD1	.	TRBV12-5	TRBJ2-1
TGTGCCAGCAGTCCGCAGGAAAACACCGGGGAGCTGTTTTTT	CASSPQENTGELFF	.	.	TRBV28	TRBJ2-2
TGCGCCAGCAAACCGGGACAGGGGAACACTGAAGCTTTCTTT	CASKPGQGNTEAFF	TRBD1	.	TRBV5-1	TRBJ1-1
TGCAGTGCTTACCTCTACGCTGGAAACACCATATATTTT	CSAYLYAGNTIYF	.	many	TRBV20-1	TRBJ1-3
TGTGCCAGCAGCACCCCGGACAGGGCGTCCTACAATGAGCAGTTCTTC	CASSTPDRASYNEQFF	TRBD1	few	TRBV6-1	TRBJ2-1
TGTGCCTGGAAGGAGGGGACCCAGTACTTC	CAWKEGTQYF	.	.	TRBV30	TRBJ2-5
TGTGCCACCAGCAGAGTCAGGGGAGGAGGCAATCAGCCCCAGCATTTT	CATSRVRGGGNQPQHF	.	.	TRBV15	TRBJ1-5
TGCAGCGCCTTTGAGGGGGGGTACGAGCAGTACTTC	CSAFEGGYEQYF	.	many	TRBV29-1	TRBJ2-7
TGCGCCAGCAGAAACCGCCCGGGACCACGGCCCCCGTACTTC	CASRNRPGPRPPYF	.	.	TRBV4-3	TRBJ2-7
TGTGCCAGCAGCCAAGTACCGCTCAATGAGCAGTTCTTC	CASSQVPLNEQFF	.	many	TRBV14	TRBJ2-1
TGCGCCAGCAGCTTGGCACTAGCGGGAGGGCCGGATACGCAGTATTTT	CASSLALAGGPDTQYF	TRBD2	.	TRBV5-1	TRBJ2-3
TGTGCCAGCAGCGGACTATTTAGCACAGATACGCAGTATTTT	CASSGLFSTDTQYF	.	.	TRBV12-3/TRBV12-4	TRBJ2-3
TGTGCCAGCAGGAACAGGGGGAACACTGAAGCTTTCTTT	CASRNRGNTEAFF	TRBD1	many	TRBV28	TRBJ1-1
TGTGCCAGCAGCTTAATAGAGGGCGTACAAGAGACCCAGTACTTC	CASSLIEGVQETQYF	.	many	TRBV7-6	TRBJ2-5
TGTGCCAGCAGTAAAGCGGGACTCAATGAGCAGTTCTTC	CASSKAGLNEQFF	TRBD2	many	TRBV27	TRBJ2-1
TGCAGTGCTAGATCCGGACAGGGGTCCGGGGAGCTGTTTTTT	CSARSGQGSGELFF	TRBD1	few	TRBV20-1	TRBJ2-2
TGCAGTGCTAGTGGGTTAGCGGGAGCGTCGGTTCCCGAGCAGTACTTC	CSASGLAGASVPEQYF	TRBD2	many	TRBV20-1	TRBJ2-7
TGCGCCAGCAGCTTGGCGGGACCCAATGAGCAGTTCTTC	CASSLAGPNEQFF	.	many	TRBV5-1	TRBJ2-1
TGCAGCGTGAGAAGGCTAGCGGGAGGGGAGCAGTACTTC	CSVRRLAGGEQYF	TRBD2	many	TRBV29-1	TRBJ2-7
TGTGCCAGCAGTGCCCAAGCGGGAAAGCAGTTCTTC	CASSAQAGKQFF	TRBD2	many	TRBV27	TRBJ2-1
TGTGCCAGCAGCCCCTTAGGGGTAGCAGTGGCTAATGAGCAGTTCTTC	CASSPLGVAVANEQFF	.	.	TRBV12-3/TRBV12-4	TRBJ2-1
TGTGCCAGCAGCTTAGCCTCGGCGCCCGGGGGAGAGACCCAGTACTTC	CASSLASAPGGETQYF	.	.	TRBV7-2	TRBJ2-5
TGTGCCTGGAGTTCCTTTTCCTACGAGCAGTACTTC	CAWSSFSYEQYF	.	few	TRBV30	TRBJ2-7
TGTGCCAGCAGCTTGGTTAGGGACTTCACAGATACGCAGTATTTT	CASSLVRDFTDTQYF	.	many	TRBV5-5	TRBJ2-3
TGCGCCAGCAGCTTACTGGAAAAAGAGACCCAGTACTTC	CASSLLEKETQYF	.	.	TRBV5-1	TRBJ2-5